What follows is one T cell receptor beta chain and its context. What it recognizes is unknown. Germline V CDR1 and CDR2: SEHNR, FQNEAQ (reference sequence). This CDR3 region has 15 residues. After removal of 3 bases from V and 0 bases from J, the junction contained 3 bases not matched to a gene. The sample originates from a study of cytomegalovirus exposure and HLA in healthy donors. Notes on the study in general: Rare TCR sequences dominated, though some public TCRs recurred in many donors. Later analysis demonstrated an association between a missense DCLRE1C variant and TCR beta V- and J-gene trimming. As was reported, the classifier diagnosed cytomegalovirus status with high specificity and sensitivity.

The PCR employed 60 Vbeta primers together with 13 Jbeta primers. Measured with immunoSEQ multiplex PCR; TCRdb has only the in-frame clones, and not every one. The sample yields 170,000 or so clones, around 86% seen once. This receptor was obtained from a man aged 45-60 years in good health and CMV-seronegative. The chain joins TRBV7-9 to TRBJ2-7; 9 nucleotides match TRBD2. Material for sequencing was PBMCs. The CDR3 loop is CASSFSGSISYEQYF. The DNA of the CDR3 is TGTGCCAGCAGCTTTAGCGGGAGTATCTCCTACGAGCAGTACTTC.